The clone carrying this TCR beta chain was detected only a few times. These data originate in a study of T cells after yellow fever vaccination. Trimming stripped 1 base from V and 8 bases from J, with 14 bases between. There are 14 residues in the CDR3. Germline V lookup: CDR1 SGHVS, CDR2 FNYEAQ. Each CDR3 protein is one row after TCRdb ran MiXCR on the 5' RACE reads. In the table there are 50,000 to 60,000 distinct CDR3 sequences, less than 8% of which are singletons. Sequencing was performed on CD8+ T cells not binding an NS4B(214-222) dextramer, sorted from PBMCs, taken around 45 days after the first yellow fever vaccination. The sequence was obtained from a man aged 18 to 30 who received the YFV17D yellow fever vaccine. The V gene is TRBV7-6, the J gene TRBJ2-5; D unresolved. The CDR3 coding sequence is TGTGCCAGCAGCTTAGTCTCCTCACCCGGTACCCAGTACTTC. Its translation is CASSLVSSPGTQYF.